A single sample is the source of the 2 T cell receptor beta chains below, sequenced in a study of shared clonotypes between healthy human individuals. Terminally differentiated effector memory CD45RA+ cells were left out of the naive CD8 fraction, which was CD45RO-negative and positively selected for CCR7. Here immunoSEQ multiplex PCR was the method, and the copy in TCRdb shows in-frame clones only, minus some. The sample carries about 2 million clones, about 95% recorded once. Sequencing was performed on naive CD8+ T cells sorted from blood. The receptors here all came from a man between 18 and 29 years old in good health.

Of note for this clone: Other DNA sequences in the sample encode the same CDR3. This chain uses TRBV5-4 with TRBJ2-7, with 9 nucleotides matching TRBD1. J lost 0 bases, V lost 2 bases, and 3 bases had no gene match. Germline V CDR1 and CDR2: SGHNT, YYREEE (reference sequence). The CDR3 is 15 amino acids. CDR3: CASSLGQGSSYEQYF. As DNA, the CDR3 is TGTGCCAGCAGCTTAGGACAGGGGAGCTCCTACGAGCAGTACTTC.

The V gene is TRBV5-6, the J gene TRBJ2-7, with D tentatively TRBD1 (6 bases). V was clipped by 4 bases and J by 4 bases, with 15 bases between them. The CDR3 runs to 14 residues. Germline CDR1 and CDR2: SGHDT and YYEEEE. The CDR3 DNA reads TGTGCCAGCAGCGAAGGACAGACGATTTACGAGCAGTACTTC. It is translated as CASSEGQTIYEQYF.